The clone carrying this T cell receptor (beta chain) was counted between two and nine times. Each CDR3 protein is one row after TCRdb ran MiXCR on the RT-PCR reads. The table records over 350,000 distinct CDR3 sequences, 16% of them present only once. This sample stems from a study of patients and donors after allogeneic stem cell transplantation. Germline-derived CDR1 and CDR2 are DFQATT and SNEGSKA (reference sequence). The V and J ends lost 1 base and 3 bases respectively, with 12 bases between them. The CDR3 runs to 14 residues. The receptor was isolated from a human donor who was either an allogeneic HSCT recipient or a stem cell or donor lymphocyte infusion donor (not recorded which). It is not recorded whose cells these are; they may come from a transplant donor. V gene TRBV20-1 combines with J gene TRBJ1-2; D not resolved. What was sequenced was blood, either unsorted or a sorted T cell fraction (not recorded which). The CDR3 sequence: CSARGFRADYGYTF. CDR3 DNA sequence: TGCAGTGCTAGAGGTTTCCGGGCCGACTATGGCTACACCTTC.